These 14 T cell receptor beta chains were all obtained from the same sample, sequenced in a study of PD-L1 blockade in urothelial cancer. TCRdb's table, derived via immunoSEQ multiplex PCR, lists solely in-frame clones and lacks some. The sample shows some 100,000 clones, around 90% of them seen only once. Time point here: pretreatment peripheral blood. The source was PBMCs, collected around atezolizumab (anti-PD-L1) treatment. Receptors originate from an elderly woman with urothelial cancer.

This chain connects TRBV9 to TRBJ2-1; 8 nucleotides match TRBD2. Per the germline V gene, CDR1 is SGDLS and CDR2 is YYNGEE. The CDR3 consists of 16 residues. After removal of 0 bases from V and 8 bases from J, the junction contained 10 bases not matched to a gene. As DNA, the CDR3 is TGTGCCAGCAGCGTAGGGACGGGAGGGTCTTCCGATGAGCAGTTCTTC. This gives the protein CASSVGTGGSSDEQFF.

The V gene is TRBV15, the J gene TRBJ2-1, with no clear D. The germline CDR1 and CDR2 sequences are LNHNV and YYDKDF (reference sequence). The CDR3 runs to 14 residues. Trimming pared 0 bases from V and 6 bases from J, leaving 9 bases between. CDR3 DNA sequence: TGTGCCACCAGCAGAGATACCGGCGGCAATGAGCAGTTCTTC. It specifies CATSRDTGGNEQFF.

The chain links TRBV18 to TRBJ2-7, with 10 nucleotides matching TRBD1. Unmatched junction bases numbered 4, after V lost 3 bases and J lost 2 bases. Germline V gene sequence: CDR1 KGHSH, CDR2 LQKENI. The CDR3 loop spans 15 amino acids. The CDR3 here is CASSPTDRGAYEQYF. The CDR3 DNA follows: TGTGCCAGCTCACCGACGGACAGGGGGGCCTACGAGCAGTACTTC.

CDR3 sequence: CASSQDRGANYGYTF. For the CDR3, the DNA is TGTGCCAGTAGTCAAGACAGGGGAGCTAACTATGGCTACACCTTC. J is TRBJ1-2 and V is TRBV19; 8 bases match TRBD1. V dropped 5 bases and J dropped 0; count of bases not matched to a gene: 5. The CDR3 extends over 15 amino acids. The germline CDR1 and CDR2 sequences are LNHDA and SQIVND (reference sequence).

The chain links TRBV28 to TRBJ1-3; D is perhaps TRBD1 (6 bases). V lost 2 bases to trimming and J lost 2 bases, with 7 bases between them. Germline CDR1 reads MDHEN; CDR2 reads SYDVKM. This CDR3 contains 14 residues. The CDR3 loop reads CASSLGGAGNTIYF. The CDR3 nucleotides are TGTGCCAGCAGTTTAGGGGGCGCTGGAAACACCATATATTTT.

The V gene is TRBV27, the J gene TRBJ2-5; 8 positions match TRBD1. This CDR3 has 15 amino acids. V lost 6 bases, J lost 4 bases, and 10 bases stayed unmatched. Germline V gene lookup returns CDR1 MNHEY and CDR2 SMNVEV (reference sequence). The CDR3 region is CASSKGNTGGETQYF. The CDR3 DNA follows: TGTGCCAGCAGCAAGGGGAATACAGGGGGAGAGACCCAGTACTTC.

The chain is built from TRBV7-9 and TRBJ2-3; possible D gene TRBD1, 6 bases. The CDR3 extends over 14 amino acids. Germline CDR1 reads SEHNR; CDR2 reads FQNEAQ (reference sequence). Trimming cost V 11 bases and J 2 bases, with 17 bases left between them. CDR3 in DNA: TGTGCCGGATCACAGGGCGCGACCACAGATACGCAGTATTTT. Protein sequence: CAGSQGATTDTQYF.

This sequence joins TRBV5-5 and TRBJ1-5; D may be TRBD1 (5 bases). CDR3 size: 15 residues. Between the trimmed V and J ends, which lost 4 bases and 2 bases, there was a span of 13 bases. Germline V gene sequence: CDR1 SGHKS, CDR2 YYEKEE (reference sequence). As DNA, the CDR3 is TGTGCCAGCAGCCCGGGGGGGGTGGGCAATCAGCCCCAGCATTTT. This gives the protein CASSPGGVGNQPQHF.

J is TRBJ2-5 and V is TRBV6-6; D unresolved. Deletions cut 6 bases from V and 3 bases from J, with 14 bases between. CDR1 is MNHNY and CDR2 is SVGAGI in the germline V gene (reference sequence). The CDR3 consists of 14 residues. CDR3 loop: CASSPLSSKETQYF. The CDR3 nucleotides are TGTGCCAGCAGCCCCCTTAGTTCTAAAGAGACCCAGTACTTC.

The chain links TRBV5-1 to TRBJ1-4; tentatively, D is TRBD1 (5 bases). CDR1 and CDR2 from the germline V gene are SGHRS and YFSETQ. This CDR3 is 16 amino acids long. The V end was cut by 0 bases, the J end by 8 bases, with 17 bases between. The CDR3 sequence is CASSLDPGRVEEKLFF. CDR3 DNA: TGCGCCAGCAGCTTGGACCCCGGCAGGGTGGAGGAAAAACTGTTTTTT.

The gene calls are TRBV11-2 and TRBJ1-2; 8 bases line up with TRBD1. This CDR3 has 16 residues. Germline values: CDR1 SGHAT, CDR2 FQNNGV. Trimming cost V 5 bases and J 3 bases; bases outside gene matches: 11. CDR3 loop: CASSPTGAPPDYGYTF. Written as DNA, the CDR3 is TGTGCCAGCAGCCCGACAGGGGCCCCGCCGGACTATGGCTACACCTTC.

The chain employs TRBV7-9 and TRBJ2-3; D is possibly TRBD2 (5 bases). With 5 bases removed from V and 0 bases from J, the gap between germline ends came to 12 bases. The CDR3 loop spans 15 amino acids. The V gene's germline CDR1 is SEHNR and CDR2 FQNEAQ (reference sequence). The CDR3 sequence: CASSPGLISTDTQYF. The CDR3 DNA sequence: TGTGCCAGCAGCCCCGGACTGATAAGCACAGATACGCAGTATTTT.

The CDR3 DNA is TGTGCCTGGAGTGTACAGGCAGGGGAAGGCTACACCTTC. Amino acid sequence: CAWSVQAGEGYTF. The chain links TRBV30 to TRBJ1-2; TRBD1 is a possible D gene (6 bases). The CDR3 has 13 amino acids. With 0 bases removed from V and 8 bases from J, the gap between germline ends came to 13 bases. Germline assignment: CDR1 GTSNPN and CDR2 SVGIG (reference sequence).

The chain is built from TRBV6-1 and TRBJ2-1; the D gene is possibly TRBD2 (7 bases). V was pared by 7 bases and J by 4 bases, with 14 bases between. There are 14 residues in the CDR3. Per germline, CDR1 MNHNS and CDR2 SASEGT. CDR3 bases: TGTGCCAGCATGACCAGCGGGACATACAATGAGCAGTTCTTC. It translates to CASMTSGTYNEQFF.